The 26 T cell receptor beta chains listed next were all sequenced from one sample in a study of cytomegalovirus exposure and HLA in healthy donors. PCR primers comprised 60 Vbeta and 13 Jbeta primers. Sequencing used immunoSEQ multiplex PCR; TCRdb keeps in-frame clones, though not all of them. The sample has fewer than 200,000 clones, approximately 70% seen once. The sequencing sample was made of PBMCs. The receptors here all came from a man aged 40-55 years in good health and CMV-seropositive.

This clone was observed once. The genes are TRBV6-6 and TRBJ2-7; D is unclear. The V and J ends lost 0 bases and 6 bases respectively, with 12 bases between them. Germline CDR1 and CDR2: MNHNY and SVGAGI (reference sequence). The CDR3 totals 14 residues. In DNA form, the CDR3 reads TGTGCCAGCAGTTACTCGGGCACCCTCTTCGAGCAGTACTTC. Translation: CASSYSGTLFEQYF.

This chain connects TRBV19 to TRBJ1-1; perhaps TRBD1 as D (6 bases). Per germline, CDR1 LNHDA and CDR2 SQIVND (reference sequence). The CDR3 is made up of 14 amino acids. V lost 7 bases to trimming and J lost 0 bases, with 12 bases between them. CDR3 residues: CASNEGGLNTEAFF. The CDR3 DNA follows: TGTGCCAGTAACGAAGGGGGTCTGAACACTGAAGCTTTCTTT.

This chain joins TRBV27 and TRBJ1-5, with D possibly TRBD1 on 6 matching bases. Looked up from germline, CDR1 is MNHEY and CDR2 is SMNVEV (reference sequence). The length of the CDR3 is 16 residues. Trimming pared 0 bases from V and 2 bases from J, leaving 11 bases between. This chain's CDR3 is CASSLSFRGGNQPQHF. CDR3 nucleotides: TGTGCCAGCAGTTTATCGTTCAGGGGAGGCAATCAGCCCCAGCATTTT.

The genes are TRBV7-9 and TRBJ2-4, with 11 bases aligning to TRBD1. CDR1 and CDR2 (germline): SEHNR, FQNEAQ (reference sequence). V was pared by 6 bases and J by 12 bases, with 10 bases of the junction left unmatched. The CDR3 is made up of 14 amino acids. CDR3 nucleotides: TGTGCCAGCAGTCTGGACAGGGGGCAGTTGGATCAGTACTTC. Its protein product is CASSLDRGQLDQYF.

This rearrangement joins TRBV6-5 to TRBJ2-7, with 9 bases identical to TRBD1. With 4 bases clipped from V and 2 bases from J, the junction kept 6 bases outside the gene matches. This CDR3 has 15 residues. Germline-derived CDR1 and CDR2 are MNHEY and SVGAGI. The CDR3 coding sequence is TGTGCCAGCAGTTTCCACCGGGACAGGGCCTACGAGCAGTACTTC. It codes for CASSFHRDRAYEQYF.

The chain uses TRBV5-4 and TRBJ1-1; possible D gene TRBD1, 5 bases. The CDR3 is 14 amino acids. With 1 base removed from V and 0 bases from J, the gap between germline ends came to 7 bases. Germline values: CDR1 SGHNT, CDR2 YYREEE (reference sequence). The CDR3 nucleotides are TGTGCCAGCAGCTTGATAGGGGTGAACACTGAAGCTTTCTTT. Protein sequence: CASSLIGVNTEAFF.

The V call is TRBV5-4, the J call TRBJ1-1, with TRBD1 as a possible D gene (6 bases). The germline gives CDR1 SGHNT, CDR2 YYREEE (reference sequence). Trimming took off 0 bases at V and 3 bases at J, with 15 bases between the two ends. This CDR3 is 16 amino acids long. CDR3 sequence reads: CASSLGVRGPDTEAFF. The CDR3, as DNA: TGTGCCAGCAGCTTGGGGGTGCGGGGGCCGGACACTGAAGCTTTCTTT.

This chain connects TRBV7-9 to TRBJ2-5, with D tentatively TRBD1 (6 bases). V was clipped by 5 bases and J by 4 bases, with 17 bases between them. Germline lookup yields CDR1 SEHNR and CDR2 FQNEAQ (reference sequence). The CDR3 is 15 amino acids. CDR3 residues: CASSPPQGSVETQYF. In nucleotides, the CDR3 is TGTGCCAGCAGCCCCCCCCAGGGGTCCGTAGAGACCCAGTACTTC.

The rearrangement uses TRBV5-4 and TRBJ2-1; the match to TRBD1 covers 9 bases. Losses at the gene ends were 4 bases for V and 6 bases for J; bases not matched to a gene: 8. This CDR3 region has 15 residues. Germline-derived CDR1 and CDR2 are SGHNT and YYREEE (reference sequence). CDR3 in amino acids: CASSPGGQGGNEQFF. CDR3 DNA: TGTGCCAGCAGCCCTGGGGGACAGGGCGGCAATGAGCAGTTCTTC. Based on the CDR3 plus reference TRBV5-4 and TRBJ2-1, the full variable domain is ETGVTQSPTHLIKTRGQQVTLRCSSQSGHNTVSWYQQALGQGPQFIFQYYREEENGRGNFPPRFSGLQFPNYSSELNVNALELDDSALYLCASSPGGQGGNEQFFGPGTRLTVL.

This clone was seen a handful of times. The gene calls are TRBV30 and TRBJ2-2; no firm D call. CDR1 is GTSNPN, CDR2 SVGIG, per germline (reference sequence). Trimming pared 1 base from V and 5 bases from J, leaving 8 bases between. This CDR3 is 13 amino acids long. The CDR3, as DNA: TGTGCCTGGAGTGGACCTAGGACCGGGGAGCTGTTTTTT. Translation: CAWSGPRTGELFF.

The rearrangement links TRBV7-3 to TRBJ1-1, with 8 positions matching TRBD1. The germline gives CDR1 SGHTA, CDR2 FQGTGA. The CDR3 consists of 14 residues. Trimming cost V 4 bases and J 5 bases; bases outside gene matches: 6. For the CDR3, the DNA is TGTGCCAGCAGCTCGGACAGGGTGAGGACTGAAGCTTTCTTT. It translates to CASSSDRVRTEAFF.

V is TRBV6-6 and J is TRBJ2-7, with a possible D match to TRBD1 (6 bases). With 5 bases removed from V and 2 bases from J, the gap between germline ends came to 7 bases. Looked up from germline, CDR1 is MNHNY and CDR2 is SVGAGI (reference sequence). The CDR3 totals 12 residues. CDR3 sequence: CASSRDTYEQYF. The CDR3 DNA follows: TGTGCCAGCAGTCGGGACACCTACGAGCAGTACTTC.

The chain links TRBV5-1 to TRBJ1-6, with D tentatively TRBD1 (6 bases). The CDR3 has 16 residues. Germline lookup yields CDR1 SGHRS and CDR2 YFSETQ. V was cut by 1 base and J by 0 bases, with 8 bases left in between. CDR3 nucleotide sequence: TGCGCCAGCAGCTTGACAGGGAGCTCCTATAATTCACCCCTCCACTTT. Its translation: CASSLTGSSYNSPLHF.

This clone has a handful of counts. Within the sample, other DNA sequences also encode this same CDR3. The chain is built from TRBV6-5 and TRBJ1-5; 8 nucleotides line up with TRBD1. This CDR3 comprises 14 residues. The V and J ends lost 6 bases and 4 bases, in that order; junction bases with no gene match: 5. Germline V gene sequence: CDR1 MNHEY, CDR2 SVGAGI. Here the CDR3 DNA reads TGTGCCAGCAGCCCCTACAGGGGGAATCAGCCCCAGCATTTT. As protein: CASSPYRGNQPQHF.

This clone came up once. This chain links TRBV5-1 with TRBJ2-7, with 9 bases matching TRBD1. The length of the CDR3 is 17 residues. V was pared by 4 bases and J by 1 base, with 12 bases of the junction left unmatched. Germline CDR1 and CDR2: SGHRS and YFSETQ. For the CDR3, the DNA is TGCGCCAGCAGCCGAGGGGCCCGGGACAGGGTGTCCTACGAGCAGTACTTC. Translating gives CASSRGARDRVSYEQYF.

J is TRBJ2-2 and V is TRBV20-1; maybe TRBD1 (5 bases). Germline V gives CDR1 DFQATT, CDR2 SNEGSKA (reference sequence). This CDR3 comprises 11 residues. V shed 6 bases and J shed 6 bases, with 8 bases lying between them. CDR3 residues: CSAGVAGELFF. The CDR3 region has the DNA TGCAGTGCAGGGGTGGCCGGGGAGCTGTTTTTT.

The chain couples TRBV23-1 to TRBJ1-5; 7 nucleotides match TRBD1. TRBV23-1 is an ORF, and what it does is uncertain. The CDR3 spans 15 residues. J lost 2 bases, V lost 3 bases, and 4 bases had no gene match. Written as DNA, the CDR3 is TGCGCCAGCAGTCACTACAGGGGTTGCAATCAGCCCCAGCATTTT. Protein: CASSHYRGCNQPQHF.

The V and J genes are TRBV11-2 and TRBJ1-1; D is unresolved. Germline V gives CDR1 SGHAT, CDR2 FQNNGV. Trimming shortened V by 1 base and J by 1 base, and 4 bases separated the two germline ends. The CDR3 extends over 13 amino acids. The CDR3 DNA follows: TGTGCCAGCAGCTTAGGTCGGAACACTGAAGCTTTCTTT. Amino acids: CASSLGRNTEAFF.

The chain links TRBV7-9 to TRBJ2-5, with 10 bases identical to TRBD1. Germline CDR1 and CDR2: SEHNR and FQNEAQ (reference sequence). V shed 11 bases and J 4 bases; nucleotides not matched to a gene: 1. The CDR3 runs 11 residues. The CDR3 sequence is CAGDRGETQYF. The CDR3 DNA is TGTGCCGGGGACAGGGGAGAGACCCAGTACTTC.

This chain uses TRBV29-1 with TRBJ1-2; 9 bases are shared with TRBD1. CDR1 is SQVTM, CDR2 ANQGSEA, per germline. CDR3 length: 14 residues. With 7 bases clipped from V and 8 bases from J, the junction kept 14 bases outside the gene matches. The CDR3 nucleotides are TGCAGCGCCGTCGGGACAGGGAAGGCTGGAGGCTACACCTTC. Protein product: CSAVGTGKAGGYTF.

This clone came up a few times. V gene TRBV4-1 combines with J gene TRBJ1-5, with D possibly being TRBD1 (6 bases). CDR3 length: 17 residues. The germline CDR1 and CDR2 sequences are MGHRA and YSYEKL. V was shortened by 2 bases and J by 6 bases, with 20 bases between the two germline ends. CDR3 sequence: CASSQPGTSILGQPQHF. CDR3 nucleotide sequence: TGCGCCAGCAGCCAACCCGGGACATCCATCCTGGGTCAGCCCCAGCATTTT.

The chain carries TRBV9 and TRBJ2-1; TRBD1 aligns across 7 bases. CDR1 is SGDLS, CDR2 YYNGEE, per germline. The J segment lost 3 bases and the V segment lost 3 bases, leaving 6 bases of the junction unmatched. The CDR3 has 15 residues. The chain's CDR3 is CASSATGEYYNEQFF. The CDR3 bases are TGTGCCAGCAGCGCCACAGGGGAATACTACAATGAGCAGTTCTTC.

The chain links TRBV27 to TRBJ1-6; D unresolved. Germline V gene sequence: CDR1 MNHEY, CDR2 SMNVEV (reference sequence). The V and J ends lost 3 bases and 9 bases respectively, with 12 bases between them. The CDR3 is 14 residues long. The DNA of the CDR3 is TGTGCCAGCAGTTTCTCAAATCGGGGTTCACCCCTCCACTTT. Translating it yields CASSFSNRGSPLHF.

V gene TRBV7-9 combines with J gene TRBJ2-7; tentative D call: TRBD1 (6 bases). The CDR3 loop spans 15 amino acids. The V gene lost 1 base and the J gene lost 2 bases, with 12 bases spanning the gap. CDR1 is SEHNR and CDR2 is FQNEAQ in the germline V gene (reference sequence). CDR3 sequence reads: CASSLDGTRTYEQYF. The CDR3 DNA follows: TGTGCCAGCAGCTTAGATGGGACACGAACCTACGAGCAGTACTTC.

The chain combines TRBV6-6 with TRBJ1-5; no reliable D call. Trimming pared 5 bases from V and 6 bases from J, leaving 11 bases between. Germline V gene data show CDR1 as MNHNY and CDR2 as SVGAGI (reference sequence). The CDR3 consists of 13 residues. The CDR3 region has the DNA TGTGCCAGCAGTCCACAGTTTGGTCAGCCCCAGCATTTT. Amino acid sequence: CASSPQFGQPQHF.

The chain links TRBV19 to TRBJ2-5; a weak D match, TRBD1 (5 bases). CDR3 size: 14 residues. Deletions cut 1 base from V and 1 base from J, with 7 bases between. Germline V gives CDR1 LNHDA, CDR2 SQIVND (reference sequence). The CDR3 region has the DNA TGTGCCAGTAGTATAGGGCAGGGCCAAGAGACCCAGTACTTC. Amino acid sequence: CASSIGQGQETQYF.